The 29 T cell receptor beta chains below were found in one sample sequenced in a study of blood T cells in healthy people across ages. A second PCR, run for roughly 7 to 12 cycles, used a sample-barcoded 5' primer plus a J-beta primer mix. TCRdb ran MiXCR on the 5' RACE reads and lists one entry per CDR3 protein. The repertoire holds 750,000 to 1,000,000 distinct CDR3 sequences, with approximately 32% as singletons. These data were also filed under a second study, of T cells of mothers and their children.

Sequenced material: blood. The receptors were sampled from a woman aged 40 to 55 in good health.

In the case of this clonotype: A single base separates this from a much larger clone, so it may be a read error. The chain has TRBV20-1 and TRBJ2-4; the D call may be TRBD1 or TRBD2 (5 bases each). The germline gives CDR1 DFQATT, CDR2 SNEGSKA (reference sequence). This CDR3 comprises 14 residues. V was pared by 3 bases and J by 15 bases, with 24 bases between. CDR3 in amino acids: CSASKGEGPYELYF. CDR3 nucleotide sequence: TGCAGTGCTAGTAAAGGCGAGGGACCCTACGAGCTGTACTTC.

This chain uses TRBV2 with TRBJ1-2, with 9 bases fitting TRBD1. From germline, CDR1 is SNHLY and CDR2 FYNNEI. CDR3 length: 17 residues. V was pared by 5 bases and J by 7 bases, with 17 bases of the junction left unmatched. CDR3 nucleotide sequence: TGTGCCAGCAGTCTCCACCAAAACAGGGGGCGAGTCTCTGGCTACACCTTC. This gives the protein CASSLHQNRGRVSGYTF.

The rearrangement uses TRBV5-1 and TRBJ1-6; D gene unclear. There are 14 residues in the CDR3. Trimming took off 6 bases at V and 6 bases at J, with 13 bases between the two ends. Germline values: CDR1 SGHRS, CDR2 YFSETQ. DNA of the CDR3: TGCGCCAGCAATGGCCAAGGAGGTAATTCACCCCTCCACTTT. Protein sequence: CASNGQGGNSPLHF.

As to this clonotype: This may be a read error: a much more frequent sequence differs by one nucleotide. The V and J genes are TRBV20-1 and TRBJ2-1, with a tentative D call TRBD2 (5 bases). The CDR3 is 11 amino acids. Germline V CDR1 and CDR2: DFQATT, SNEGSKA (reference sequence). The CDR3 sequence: CRASIREGQFF. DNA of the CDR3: TGCAGGGCTAGCATCAGAGAAGGGCAGTTCTTC.

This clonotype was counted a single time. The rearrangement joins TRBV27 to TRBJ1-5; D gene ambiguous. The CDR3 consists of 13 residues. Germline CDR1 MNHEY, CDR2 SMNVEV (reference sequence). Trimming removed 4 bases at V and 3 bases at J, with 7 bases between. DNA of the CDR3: TGTGCCAGCAGTTCCCAGTTCAATCAGCCCCAGCATTTT. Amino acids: CASSSQFNQPQHF.

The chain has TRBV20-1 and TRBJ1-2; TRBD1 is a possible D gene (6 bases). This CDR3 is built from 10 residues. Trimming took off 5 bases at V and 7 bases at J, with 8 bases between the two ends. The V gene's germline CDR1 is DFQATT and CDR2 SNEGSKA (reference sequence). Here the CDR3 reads CSAYRVGYTF. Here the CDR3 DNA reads TGCAGTGCTTACAGGGTTGGCTACACCTTC.

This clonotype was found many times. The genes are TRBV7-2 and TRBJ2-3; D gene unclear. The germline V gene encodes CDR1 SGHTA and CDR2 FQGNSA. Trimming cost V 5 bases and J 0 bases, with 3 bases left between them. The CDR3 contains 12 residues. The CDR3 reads CASSISTDTQYF. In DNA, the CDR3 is TGTGCCAGCAGCATCAGCACAGATACGCAGTATTTT.

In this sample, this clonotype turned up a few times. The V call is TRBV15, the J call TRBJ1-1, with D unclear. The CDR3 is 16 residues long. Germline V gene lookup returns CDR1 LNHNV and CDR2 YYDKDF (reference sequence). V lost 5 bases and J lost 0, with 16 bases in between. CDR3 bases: TGTGCCACCAGCGACCGTTCCGGAGCGGTGAACACTGAAGCTTTCTTT. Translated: CATSDRSGAVNTEAFF.

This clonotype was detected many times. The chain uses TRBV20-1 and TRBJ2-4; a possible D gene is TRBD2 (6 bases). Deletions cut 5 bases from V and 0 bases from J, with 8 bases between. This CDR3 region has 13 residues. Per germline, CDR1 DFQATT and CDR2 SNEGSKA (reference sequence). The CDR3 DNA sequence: TGCAGTGCTGGGGGACTAGCCAAAAACATTCAGTACTTC. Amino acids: CSAGGLAKNIQYF.

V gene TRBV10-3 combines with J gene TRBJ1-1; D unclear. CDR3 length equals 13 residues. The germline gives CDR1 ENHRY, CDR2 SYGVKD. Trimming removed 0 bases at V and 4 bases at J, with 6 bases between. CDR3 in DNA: TGTGCCATCAGTGAGTCGACGAGCACTGAAGCTTTCTTT. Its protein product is CAISESTSTEAFF.

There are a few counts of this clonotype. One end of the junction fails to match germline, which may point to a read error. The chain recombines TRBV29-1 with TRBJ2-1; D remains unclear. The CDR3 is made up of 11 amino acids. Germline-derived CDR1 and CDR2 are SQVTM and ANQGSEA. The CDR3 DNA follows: TGCAGCGTTTACTCCTACAATGAGCAGTGCTTC. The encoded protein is CSVYSYNEQCF.

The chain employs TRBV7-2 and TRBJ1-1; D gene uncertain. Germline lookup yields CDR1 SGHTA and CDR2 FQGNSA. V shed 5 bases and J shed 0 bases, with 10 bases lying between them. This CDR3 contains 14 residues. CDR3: CASSPPWVNTEAFF. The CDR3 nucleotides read TGTGCCAGCAGCCCCCCGTGGGTGAACACTGAAGCTTTCTTT.

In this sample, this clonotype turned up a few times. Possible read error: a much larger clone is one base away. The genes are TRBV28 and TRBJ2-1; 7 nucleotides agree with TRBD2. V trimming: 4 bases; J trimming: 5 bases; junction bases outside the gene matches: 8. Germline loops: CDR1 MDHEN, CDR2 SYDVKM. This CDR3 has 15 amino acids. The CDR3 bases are TGTGCCAGCAGTTCATGGGGTGGGGGGGACAATGAGCAGTTCTTC. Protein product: CASSSWGGGDNEQFF.

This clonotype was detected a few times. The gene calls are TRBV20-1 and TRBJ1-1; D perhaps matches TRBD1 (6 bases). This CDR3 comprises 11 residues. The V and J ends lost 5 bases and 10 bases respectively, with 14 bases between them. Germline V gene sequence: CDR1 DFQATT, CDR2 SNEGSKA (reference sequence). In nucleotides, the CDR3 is TGCAGTGCTGTGGGCAGGGGCACAGCTTTCTTT. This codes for CSAVGRGTAFF.

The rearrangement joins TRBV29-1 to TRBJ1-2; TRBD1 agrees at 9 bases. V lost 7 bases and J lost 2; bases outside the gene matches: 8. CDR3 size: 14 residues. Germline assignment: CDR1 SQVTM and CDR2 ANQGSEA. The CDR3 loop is CSASGDRENYGYTF. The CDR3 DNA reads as TGCAGCGCATCCGGGGACAGGGAAAACTATGGCTACACCTTC.

The CDR3 region is CASSLMTGLQQETQYF. CDR3 in DNA: TGCGCCAGCAGCTTGATGACAGGTTTGCAGCAAGAGACCCAGTACTTC. This chain uses TRBV5-1 with TRBJ2-5; a possible D gene is TRBD1 (6 bases). CDR3 length: 16 amino acids. The V and J ends lost 1 base and 2 bases respectively, with 15 bases between them. Germline CDR1 and CDR2: SGHRS and YFSETQ.

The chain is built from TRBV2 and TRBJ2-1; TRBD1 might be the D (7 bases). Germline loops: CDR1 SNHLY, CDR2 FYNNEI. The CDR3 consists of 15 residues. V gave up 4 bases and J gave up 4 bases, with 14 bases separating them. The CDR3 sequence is CASSVQGGAYNEQFF. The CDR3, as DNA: TGTGCCAGCAGTGTCCAGGGGGGAGCTTACAATGAGCAGTTCTTC.

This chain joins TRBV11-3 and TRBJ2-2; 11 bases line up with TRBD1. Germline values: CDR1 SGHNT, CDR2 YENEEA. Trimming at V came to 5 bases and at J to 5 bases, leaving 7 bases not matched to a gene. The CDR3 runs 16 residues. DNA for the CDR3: TGTGCCAGCAGCGCCGGACAGGGGGCATGGACCGGGGAGCTGTTTTTT. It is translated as CASSAGQGAWTGELFF.

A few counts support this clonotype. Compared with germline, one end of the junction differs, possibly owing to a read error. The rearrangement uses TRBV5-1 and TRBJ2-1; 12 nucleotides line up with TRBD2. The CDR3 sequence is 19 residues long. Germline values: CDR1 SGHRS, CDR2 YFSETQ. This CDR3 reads CASILVVPGLAGPDNEQFF. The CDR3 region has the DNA TGCGCCAGCATCTTGGTGGTTCCGGGACTAGCGGGTCCAGACAATGAGCAGTTCTTC. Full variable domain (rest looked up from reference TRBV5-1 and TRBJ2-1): KAGVTQTPRYLIKTRGQQVTLSCSPISGHRSVSWYQQTPGQGLQFLFEYFSETQRNKGNFPGRFSGRQFSNSRSEMNVSTLELGDSALYLCASILVVPGLAGPDNEQFFGPGTRLTVL.

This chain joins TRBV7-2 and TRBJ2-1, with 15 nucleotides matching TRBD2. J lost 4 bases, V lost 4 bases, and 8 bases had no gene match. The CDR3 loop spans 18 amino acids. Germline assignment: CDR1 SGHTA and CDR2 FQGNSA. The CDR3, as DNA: TGTGCCAGCAGCTGGACTAGCGGGGGGGGATTGGCATACAATGAGCAGTTCTTC. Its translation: CASSWTSGGGLAYNEQFF.

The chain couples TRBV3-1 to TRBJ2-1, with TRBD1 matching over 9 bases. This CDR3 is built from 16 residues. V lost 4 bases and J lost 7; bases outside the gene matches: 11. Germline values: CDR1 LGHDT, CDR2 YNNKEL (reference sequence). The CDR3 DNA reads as TGTGCCAGCAGCCCCGGCTACAGGGGGCCCCAGAATGAGCAGTTCTTC. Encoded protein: CASSPGYRGPQNEQFF.

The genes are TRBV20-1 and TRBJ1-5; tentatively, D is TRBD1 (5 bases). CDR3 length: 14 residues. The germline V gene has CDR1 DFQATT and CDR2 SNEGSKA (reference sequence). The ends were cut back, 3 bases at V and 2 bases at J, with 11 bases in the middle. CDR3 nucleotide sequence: TGCAGTGCTAGTGTTCAACAGGGCAATCAGCCCCAGCATTTT. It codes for CSASVQQGNQPQHF.

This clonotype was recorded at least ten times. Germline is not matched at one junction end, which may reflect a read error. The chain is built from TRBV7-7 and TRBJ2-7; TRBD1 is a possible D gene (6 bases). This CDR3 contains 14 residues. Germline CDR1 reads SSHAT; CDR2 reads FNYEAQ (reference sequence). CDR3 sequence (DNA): TGTGCTAGCAGCCACTCAGGGGCCGTCGGCGAGCAGTACTTC. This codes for CASSHSGAVGEQYF.

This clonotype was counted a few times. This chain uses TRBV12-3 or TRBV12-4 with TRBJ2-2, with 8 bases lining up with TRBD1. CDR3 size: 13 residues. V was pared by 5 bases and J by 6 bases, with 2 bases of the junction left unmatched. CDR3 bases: TGTGCCAGCAGTCCGACAGGGGCCGGGGAGCTGTTTTTT. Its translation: CASSPTGAGELFF.

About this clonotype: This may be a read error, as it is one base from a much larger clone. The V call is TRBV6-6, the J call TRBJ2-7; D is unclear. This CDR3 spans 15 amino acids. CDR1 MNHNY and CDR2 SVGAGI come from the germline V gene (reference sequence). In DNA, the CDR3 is TGTGCCAGCAGTTTCGTTCAGTCGGCCTCCTGCGAGCAGTACTTC. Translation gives CASSFVQSASCEQYF.

CDR3 residues: CASSQGSFSTYGYTF. The CDR3 coding sequence is TGCGCCAGCAGCCAAGGCTCTTTCTCGACCTATGGCTACACCTTC. The chain combines TRBV4-3 with TRBJ1-2; D unresolved. V shed 1 base and J shed 4 bases, with 13 bases lying between them. The CDR3 consists of 15 residues. Germline V gene sequence: CDR1 LGHNA, CDR2 YSLEER.

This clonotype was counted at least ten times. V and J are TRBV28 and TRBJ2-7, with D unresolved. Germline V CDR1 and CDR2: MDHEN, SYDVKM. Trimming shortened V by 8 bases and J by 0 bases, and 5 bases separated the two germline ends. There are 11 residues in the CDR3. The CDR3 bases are TGTGCCAGCGGGATCTCCTACGAGCAGTACTTC. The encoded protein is CASGISYEQYF.

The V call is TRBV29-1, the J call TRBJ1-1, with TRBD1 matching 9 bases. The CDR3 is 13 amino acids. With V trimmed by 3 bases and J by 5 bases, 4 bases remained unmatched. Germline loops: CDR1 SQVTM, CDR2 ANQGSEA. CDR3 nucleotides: TGCAGCGTTGAGGGGACAGGGAATACTGAAGCTTTCTTT. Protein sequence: CSVEGTGNTEAFF.

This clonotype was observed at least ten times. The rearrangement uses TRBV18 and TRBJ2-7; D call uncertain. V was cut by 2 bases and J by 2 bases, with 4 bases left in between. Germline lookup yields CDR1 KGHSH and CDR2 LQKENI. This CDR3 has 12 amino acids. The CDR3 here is CASSPTAYEQYF. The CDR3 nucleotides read TGTGCCAGCTCACCAACAGCCTACGAGCAGTACTTC.